The sequence of this T cell receptor beta chain was determined in a study of blood T cell repertoires in COVID-19. The V end was cut by 3 bases, the J end by 8 bases, with 17 bases between. CDR1 SGHKS and CDR2 YYEKEE come from the germline V gene (reference sequence). This CDR3 contains 14 residues. Per the original data handling: Estimation of nucleated cell counts relied on the amplification of reference gene primers. Method: immunoSEQ multiplex PCR; TCRdb's copy keeps in-frame clones and lacks some. That table gives V, J and clone size, and the DNA gave D and trimming. The sample comprises more than 250,000 clones, over 75% of which are singletons, and approximately 5% rests with the top ten.

The gene calls are TRBV5-5 and TRBJ1-2, with D possibly being TRBD1 (6 bases). The receptor was derived from a young woman who had recovered from COVID-19. Sequencing used PBMCs or T cells enriched from blood (not recorded which). CDR3 sequence: CASSWPTGWRGYTF. Here the CDR3 DNA reads TGTGCCAGCAGCTGGCCCACAGGGTGGCGGGGCTACACCTTC.